What follows describes a single TCR beta chain. Its specificity is unknown. TCRdb ran MiXCR on the reads and lists one entry per CDR3 protein. The sample records 700,000 to 950,000 distinct CDR3 sequences, approximately 29% being singletons. The data stem from a study of T cell repertoires in cytomegalovirus infection. Turning to the study itself: Based on public TCR beta signatures, there were indications of CMV infection and of a matching HLA type.

V gave up 5 bases and J gave up 4 bases; unmatched junction bases: 11. This CDR3 is 16 amino acids long. Per the germline V gene, CDR1 is MDHEN and CDR2 is SYDVKM. The sequence derives from a human donor in good health (CMV status not recorded). Some clones in this sample may be carry-over from other donors' samples. The chain couples TRBV28 to TRBJ2-3; TRBD2 matches 8 bases. The sample here was cultured CD8+ T cells from PBMCs, taken from culture after CMV antigen stimulation. CDR3 coding DNA: TGTGCCAGCAGTCCCCTCGGGGGGGCCTTGGCAGATACGCAGTATTTT. Protein product: CASSPLGGALADTQYF.